This is a list of T cell receptor beta chains from one sample in a study of blood T cell repertoires in COVID-19. Clones were read by immunoSEQ multiplex PCR, and TCRdb kept only the in-frame ones, dropping some. The sample lists roughly 120,000 clones; approximately 79% were seen once. What was sequenced was peripheral blood. These receptors were collected from a woman older than 75 with active or convalescent COVID-19. CDR3s include the opening cysteine and the closing phenylalanine or tryptophan. A D gene is named only where the DNA matches it firmly.

v_gene: TRBV5-4
d_gene: TRBD1
j_gene: TRBJ2-7
len: 14
CDR3aa: CASSRPGQGYEQYF

v_gene: TRBV3-1/TRBV3-2
d_gene: TRBD1
j_gene: TRBJ1-6
len: 14
CDR3aa: CASSRGGAGSPLHF

v_gene: TRBV28
d_gene: TRBD1
j_gene: TRBJ2-2
len: 16
CDR3aa: CASSLSSGTVGGELFF

v_gene: TRBV6-5
d_gene: .
j_gene: TRBJ1-3
len: 14
CDR3aa: CASSQKEEGNTIYF

v_gene: TRBV5-1
d_gene: TRBD2
j_gene: TRBJ2-3
len: 16
CDR3aa: CASSWGLAGIQDTQYF

v_gene: TRBV27
d_gene: .
j_gene: TRBJ2-7
len: 17
CDR3aa: CASSPAVGAGNSYEQYF

v_gene: TRBV27
d_gene: TRBD2
j_gene: TRBJ2-1
len: 16
CDR3aa: CASSFRTRWSYNEQFF

v_gene: TRBV11-2
d_gene: TRBD1
j_gene: TRBJ2-2
len: 17
CDR3aa: CASSLYVGQGFTGELFF

v_gene: TRBV5-1
d_gene: TRBD2
j_gene: TRBJ2-3
len: 19
CDR3aa: CASSLAGTSGRAFADTQYF

v_gene: TRBV30
d_gene: TRBD2
j_gene: TRBJ2-3
len: 15
CDR3aa: CAWSRSLAVADTQYF

v_gene: TRBV4-1
d_gene: .
j_gene: TRBJ2-7
len: 16
CDR3aa: CASSRERTGKVYEQYF

v_gene: TRBV10-1
d_gene: TRBD1
j_gene: TRBJ2-3
len: 16
CDR3aa: CASSEGQGRFTDTQYF

v_gene: TRBV6-6
d_gene: TRBD2
j_gene: TRBJ2-1
len: 18
CDR3aa: CASSPRPYSGRDDNEQFF

v_gene: TRBV25-1
d_gene: .
j_gene: TRBJ2-7
len: 14
CDR3aa: CATTRAGSTYEQYF